Each of the 11 T cell receptor beta chains below was sequenced from the same sample in a study of cytomegalovirus exposure and HLA in healthy donors. This PCR relied on a set of 60 Vbeta primers and 13 Jbeta primers. TCRdb's copy holds only in-frame clones and misses some; the assay was immunoSEQ multiplex PCR. Among 120,000 to 150,000 clones, 77% were seen once, and the ten largest hold 1.5% to 2%. Sequencing was carried out using PBMCs. These receptors originate from a female donor in good health and CMV-seronegative.

This rearrangement joins TRBV21-1 to TRBJ2-7; the table's D call, TRBD2, was not checked against the DNA. TRBV21-1 is reported as a pseudogene. The CDR3 loop spans 16 amino acids. CDR3 DNA: TGTGCCAGCAGCAAAGTTAGACTAGCGGGACCCTACGAGCAGTACTTC. It translates to CASSKVRLAGPYEQYF.

The genes are TRBV4-2 and TRBJ1-5; D is perhaps TRBD1 (5 bases). Germline-derived CDR1 and CDR2 are LGHNA and YNFKEQ. V lost 0 bases and J lost 7, with 13 bases in between. The CDR3 extends over 15 amino acids. Written as DNA, the CDR3 is TGTGCCAGCAGCCAAGATAGTGGAGGGGTCCAGCCCCAGCATTTT. Its translation is CASSQDSGGVQPQHF.

The chain uses TRBV11-1 and TRBJ2-1; TRBD2 aligns across 10 bases. V dropped 6 bases and J dropped 8; count of bases not matched to a gene: 16. Germline V gene lookup returns CDR1 SGHAT and CDR2 FQDESV (reference sequence). The CDR3 is 17 residues long. This chain's CDR3 is CASSYPPVPSGSYEQFF. The CDR3 nucleotides are TGTGCCAGCAGTTACCCACCCGTTCCTAGCGGGAGCTATGAGCAGTTCTTC.

This clone has a single count. This chain joins TRBV27 and TRBJ2-7; TRBD1 aligns across 10 bases. CDR3 length: 15 residues. The junction had 8 bases not matched to a gene; V was cut back by 3 bases and J by 6 bases. The germline CDR1 and CDR2 sequences are MNHEY and SMNVEV (reference sequence). The CDR3 DNA reads TGTGCCAGCAGTTTCGCCGGGACAGGGGCCCGCGAGCAGTACTTC. This sequence encodes CASSFAGTGAREQYF.

The chain has TRBV2 and TRBJ2-1, with no clear D. Germline CDR1 SNHLY, CDR2 FYNNEI. The CDR3 consists of 13 residues. V shed 6 bases and J shed 0 bases, with 6 bases lying between them. CDR3 sequence reads: CASRTSSYNEQFF. The CDR3 DNA reads as TGTGCCAGCAGGACATCCTCCTACAATGAGCAGTTCTTC.

The rearrangement joins TRBV7-2 to TRBJ2-1, with D possibly matching TRBD2 (5 bases). The germline gives CDR1 SGHTA, CDR2 FQGNSA. V gave up 5 bases and J gave up 0 bases, with 14 bases separating them. The CDR3 covers 16 residues. The CDR3 is CASSPSGSPSYNEQFF. The CDR3 nucleotides are TGTGCCAGCAGCCCCTCGGGGTCCCCCTCCTACAATGAGCAGTTCTTC.

The chain is built from TRBV5-8 and TRBJ1-4; 11 positions match TRBD1. Germline V gives CDR1 SGHTS, CDR2 YDEGEE. The V and J ends lost 3 bases and 8 bases, in that order; junction bases with no gene match: 6. The CDR3 consists of 15 residues. This chain's CDR3 is CASSSGQGAMEKLFF. For the CDR3, the DNA is TGTGCCAGCAGCTCTGGACAGGGGGCGATGGAAAAACTGTTTTTT.

The sample holds one count of this clone. The V call is TRBV5-1, the J call TRBJ1-4; 10 nucleotides agree with TRBD1. Germline-derived CDR1 and CDR2 are SGHRS and YFSETQ. This CDR3 is built from 17 residues. V shed 4 bases and J 4 bases; nucleotides not matched to a gene: 10. The CDR3, as DNA: TGCGCCAGCAGCGCTGACAGGGGGCCCGGGATTAATGAAAAACTGTTTTTT. It translates to CASSADRGPGINEKLFF.

The chain has TRBV5-6 and TRBJ1-1; D perhaps matches TRBD1 (5 bases). The CDR3 consists of 15 residues. Germline CDR1 reads SGHDT; CDR2 reads YYEEEE. The ends were cut back, 0 bases at V and 2 bases at J, with 11 bases in the middle. The CDR3 DNA sequence: TGTGCCAGCAGCTTGGCCGACAGAATTAACACTGAAGCTTTCTTT. This gives the protein CASSLADRINTEAFF.

The genes are TRBV11-2 and TRBJ2-1, with 8 positions matching TRBD1. Germline V gene sequence: CDR1 SGHAT, CDR2 FQNNGV. The CDR3 runs to 13 residues. After removal of 5 bases from V and 9 bases from J, the junction contained 6 bases not matched to a gene. This CDR3 reads CASSRDRSGEQFF. The CDR3 bases are TGTGCCAGCAGCCGGGACAGGTCGGGTGAGCAGTTCTTC.

This clone was counted between two and nine times. This rearrangement joins TRBV27 to TRBJ2-4; D is possibly TRBD2 (6 bases). CDR3 size: 18 residues. Germline-derived CDR1 and CDR2 are MNHEY and SMNVEV (reference sequence). V was shortened by 7 bases and J by 0 bases, with 22 bases between the two germline ends. As DNA, the CDR3 is TGTGCCAGCATTAGAGCCAGGGATTGGGGACTAGCCAAAAACATTCAGTACTTC. Translating gives CASIRARDWGLAKNIQYF.